This T cell receptor (beta chain) was found in a study of CD8 T cells in Susac syndrome. After extraction with the RNeasy kit, about 0.45 to 1 ug of the RNA was reverse transcribed using random hexamers. In TCRdb, the immunoSEQ multiplex PCR reads were re-called with MiXCR into one record per CDR3 protein. The sample has about 190,000 distinct CDR3 sequences, approximately 95% seen once. From germline, CDR1 is MNHNS and CDR2 SASEGT. V lost 1 base to trimming and J lost 6 bases, with 13 bases between them. The CDR3 covers 14 residues. The chain has TRBV6-1 and TRBJ2-7; D possibly corresponds to TRBD1 (5 bases). The specimen was CD8+ T cells from PBMCs. The origin of this receptor is a human donor with Susac syndrome. The CDR3 is CASSEGITGSEQYF. Here the CDR3 DNA reads TGTGCCAGCAGTGAAGGAATTACAGGCTCCGAGCAGTACTTC.